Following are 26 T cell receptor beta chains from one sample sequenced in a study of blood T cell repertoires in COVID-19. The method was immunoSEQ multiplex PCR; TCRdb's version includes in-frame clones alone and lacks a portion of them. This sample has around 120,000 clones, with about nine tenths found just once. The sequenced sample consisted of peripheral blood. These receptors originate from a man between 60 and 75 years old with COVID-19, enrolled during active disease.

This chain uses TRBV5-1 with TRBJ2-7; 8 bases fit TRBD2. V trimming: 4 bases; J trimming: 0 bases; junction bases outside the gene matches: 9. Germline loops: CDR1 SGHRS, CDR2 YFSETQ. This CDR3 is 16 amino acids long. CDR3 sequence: CASSPAGGRLSYEQYF. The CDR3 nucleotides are TGCGCCAGCAGCCCTGCGGGCGGGAGGCTCTCCTACGAGCAGTACTTC.

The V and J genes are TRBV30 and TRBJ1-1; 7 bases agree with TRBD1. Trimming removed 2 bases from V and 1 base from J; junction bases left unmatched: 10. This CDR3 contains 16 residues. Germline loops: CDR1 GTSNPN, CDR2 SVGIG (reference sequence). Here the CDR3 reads CAWSSYSDRANTEAFF. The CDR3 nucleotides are TGTGCCTGGAGTTCTTACTCAGACAGGGCGAACACTGAAGCTTTCTTT.

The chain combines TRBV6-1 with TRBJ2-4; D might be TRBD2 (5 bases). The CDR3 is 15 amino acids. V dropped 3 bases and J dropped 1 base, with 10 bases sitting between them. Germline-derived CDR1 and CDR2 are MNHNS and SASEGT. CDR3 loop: CASSDVWEAKNIQYF. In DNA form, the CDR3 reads TGTGCCAGCAGTGACGTCTGGGAGGCCAAAAACATTCAGTACTTC.

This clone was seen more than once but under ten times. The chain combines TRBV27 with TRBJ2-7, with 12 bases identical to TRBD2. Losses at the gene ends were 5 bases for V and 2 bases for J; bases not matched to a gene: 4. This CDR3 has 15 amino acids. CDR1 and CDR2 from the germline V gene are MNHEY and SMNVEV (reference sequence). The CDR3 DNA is TGTGCCAGCAGTCAGACTAGCGGGAGACCCTACGAGCAGTACTTC. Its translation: CASSQTSGRPYEQYF.

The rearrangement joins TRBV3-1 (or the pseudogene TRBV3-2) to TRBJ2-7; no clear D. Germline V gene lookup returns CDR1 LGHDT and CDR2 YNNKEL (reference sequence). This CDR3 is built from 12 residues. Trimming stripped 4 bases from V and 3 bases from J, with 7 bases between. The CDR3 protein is CASSPLGYEQYF. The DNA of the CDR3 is TGTGCCAGCAGCCCCCTCGGCTACGAGCAGTACTTC.

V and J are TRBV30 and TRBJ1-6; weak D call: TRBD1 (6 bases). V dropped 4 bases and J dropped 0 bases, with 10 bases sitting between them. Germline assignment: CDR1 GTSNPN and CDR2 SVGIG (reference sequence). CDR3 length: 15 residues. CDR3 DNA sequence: TGTGCCTGGAAGGGGGAGAGCTCCTATAATTCACCCCTCCACTTT. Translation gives CAWKGESSYNSPLHF. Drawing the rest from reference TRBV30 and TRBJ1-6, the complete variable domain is SQTIHQWPATLVQPVGSPLSLECTVEGTSNPNLYWYRQAAGRGLQLLFYSVGIGQISSEVPQNLSASRPQDRQFILSSKKLLLSDSGFYLCAWKGESSYNSPLHFGNGTRLTVT.

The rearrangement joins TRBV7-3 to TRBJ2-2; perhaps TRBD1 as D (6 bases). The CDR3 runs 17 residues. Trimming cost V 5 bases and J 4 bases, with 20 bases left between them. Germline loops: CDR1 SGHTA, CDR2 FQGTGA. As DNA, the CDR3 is TGTGCCAGCAGCGAACAACGACCCGGACAGTTCACCGGGGAGCTGTTTTTT. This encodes CASSEQRPGQFTGELFF.

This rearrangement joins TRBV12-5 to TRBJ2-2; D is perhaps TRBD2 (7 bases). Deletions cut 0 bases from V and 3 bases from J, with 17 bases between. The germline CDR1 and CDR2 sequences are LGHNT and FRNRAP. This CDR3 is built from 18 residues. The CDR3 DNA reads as TGTGCTAGTGGTTTGGTACTGGGCGGGGGCATAGACACCGGGGAGCTGTTTTTT. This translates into CASGLVLGGGIDTGELFF. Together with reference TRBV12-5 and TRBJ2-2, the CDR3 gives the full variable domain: DARVTQTPRHKVTEMGQEVTMRCQPILGHNTVFWYRQTMMQGLELLAYFRNRAPLDDSGMPKDRFSAEMPDATLATLKIQPSEPRDSAVYFCASGLVLGGGIDTGELFFGEGSRLTVL.

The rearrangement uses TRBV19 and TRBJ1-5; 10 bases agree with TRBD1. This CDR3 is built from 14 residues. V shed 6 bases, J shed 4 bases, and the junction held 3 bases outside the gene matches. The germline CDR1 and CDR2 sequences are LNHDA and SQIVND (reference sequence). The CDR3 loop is CASSPDRGNQPQHF. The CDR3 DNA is TGTGCCAGTAGCCCGGACAGGGGGAATCAGCCCCAGCATTTT.

CDR3 amino acids: CASSIGRQGVEGGYTF. Here the CDR3 DNA reads TGTGCCAGTAGTATAGGGAGACAGGGAGTAGAAGGAGGCTACACCTTC. J is TRBJ1-2 and V is TRBV19; TRBD1 aligns across 7 bases. CDR1 is LNHDA, CDR2 SQIVND, per germline (reference sequence). CDR3 length: 16 residues. V gave up 1 base and J gave up 8 bases; unmatched junction bases: 13.

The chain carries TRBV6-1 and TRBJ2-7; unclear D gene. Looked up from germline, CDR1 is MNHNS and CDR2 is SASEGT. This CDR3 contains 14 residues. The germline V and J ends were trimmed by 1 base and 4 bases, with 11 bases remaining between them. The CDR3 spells CASSEDRTAYEQYF. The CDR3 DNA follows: TGTGCCAGCAGTGAAGACAGAACGGCGTACGAGCAGTACTTC.

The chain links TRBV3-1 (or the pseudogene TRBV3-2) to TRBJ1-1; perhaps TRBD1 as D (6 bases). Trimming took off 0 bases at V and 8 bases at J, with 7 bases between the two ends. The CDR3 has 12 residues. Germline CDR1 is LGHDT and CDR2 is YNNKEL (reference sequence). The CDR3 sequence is CASSQDRGEAFF. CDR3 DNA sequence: TGTGCCAGCAGCCAAGATAGGGGGGAAGCTTTCTTT.

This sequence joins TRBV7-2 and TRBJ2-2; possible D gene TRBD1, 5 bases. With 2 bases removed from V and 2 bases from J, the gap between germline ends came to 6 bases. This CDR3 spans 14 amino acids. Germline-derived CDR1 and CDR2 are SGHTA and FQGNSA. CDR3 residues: CASSLQGNTGELFF. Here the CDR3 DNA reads TGTGCCAGCAGCTTACAGGGCAACACCGGGGAGCTGTTTTTT. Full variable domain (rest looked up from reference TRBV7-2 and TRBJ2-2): GAGVSQSPSNKVTEKGKDVELRCDPISGHTALYWYRQSLGQGLEFLIYFQGNSAPDKSGLPSDRFSAERTGGSVSTLTIQRTQQEDSAVYLCASSLQGNTGELFFGEGSRLTVL.

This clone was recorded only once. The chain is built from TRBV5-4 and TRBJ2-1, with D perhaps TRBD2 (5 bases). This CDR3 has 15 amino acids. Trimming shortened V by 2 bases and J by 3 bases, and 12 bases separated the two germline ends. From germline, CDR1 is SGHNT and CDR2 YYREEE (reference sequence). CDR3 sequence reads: CASSLPGLFYNEQFF. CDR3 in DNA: TGTGCCAGCAGCTTACCGGGATTATTCTACAATGAGCAGTTCTTC.

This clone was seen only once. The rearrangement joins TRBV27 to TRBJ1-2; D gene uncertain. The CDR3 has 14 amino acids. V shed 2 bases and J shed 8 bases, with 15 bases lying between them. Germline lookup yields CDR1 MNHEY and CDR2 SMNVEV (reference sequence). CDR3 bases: TGTGCCAGCAGTTTAAGTTCGGGAATGGAGGGCTACACCTTC. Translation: CASSLSSGMEGYTF.

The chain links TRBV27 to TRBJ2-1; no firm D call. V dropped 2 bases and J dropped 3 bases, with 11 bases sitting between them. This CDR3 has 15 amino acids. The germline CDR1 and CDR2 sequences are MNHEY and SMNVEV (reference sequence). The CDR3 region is CASSLQLGLYNEQFF. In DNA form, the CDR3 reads TGTGCCAGCAGTTTACAGCTGGGCCTCTACAATGAGCAGTTCTTC.

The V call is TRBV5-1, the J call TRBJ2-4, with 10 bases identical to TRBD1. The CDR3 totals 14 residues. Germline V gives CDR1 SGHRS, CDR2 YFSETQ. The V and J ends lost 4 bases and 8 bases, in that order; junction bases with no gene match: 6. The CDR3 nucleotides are TGCGCCAGCAGCCGGGGACAGGGGTCGGACATTCAGTACTTC. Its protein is CASSRGQGSDIQYF.

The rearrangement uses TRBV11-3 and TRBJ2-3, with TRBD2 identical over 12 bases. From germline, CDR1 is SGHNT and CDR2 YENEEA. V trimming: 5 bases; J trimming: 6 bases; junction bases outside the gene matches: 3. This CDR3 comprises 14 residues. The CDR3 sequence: CASSPTSGSDTQYF. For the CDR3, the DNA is TGTGCCAGCAGCCCGACTAGCGGGAGTGATACGCAGTATTTT.

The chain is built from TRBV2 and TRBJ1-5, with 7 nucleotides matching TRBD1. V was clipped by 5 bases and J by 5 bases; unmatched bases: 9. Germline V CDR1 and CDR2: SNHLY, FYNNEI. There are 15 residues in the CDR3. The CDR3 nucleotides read TGTGCCAGCAGTCAATTTAAGGGGGCTGATCAGCCCCAGCATTTT. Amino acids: CASSQFKGADQPQHF.

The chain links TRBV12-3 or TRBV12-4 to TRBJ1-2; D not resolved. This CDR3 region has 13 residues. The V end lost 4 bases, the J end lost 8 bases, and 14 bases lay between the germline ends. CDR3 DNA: TGTGCCAGCAGTTCCGCCCCCAGAGGGGGCTACACCTTC. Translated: CASSSAPRGGYTF.

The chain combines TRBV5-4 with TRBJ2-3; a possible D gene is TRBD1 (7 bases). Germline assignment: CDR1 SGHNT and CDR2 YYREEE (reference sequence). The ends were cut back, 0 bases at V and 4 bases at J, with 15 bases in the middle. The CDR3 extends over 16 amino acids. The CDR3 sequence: CASSLARQGGSDTQYF. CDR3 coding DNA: TGTGCCAGCAGCTTGGCACGGCAGGGGGGATCAGATACGCAGTATTTT.

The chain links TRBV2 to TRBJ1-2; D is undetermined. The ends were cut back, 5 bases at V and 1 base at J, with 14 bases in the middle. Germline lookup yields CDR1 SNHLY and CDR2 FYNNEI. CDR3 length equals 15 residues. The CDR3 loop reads CASSFTSPINYGYTF. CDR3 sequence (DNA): TGTGCCAGCAGTTTTACTAGTCCTATTAACTATGGCTACACCTTC.

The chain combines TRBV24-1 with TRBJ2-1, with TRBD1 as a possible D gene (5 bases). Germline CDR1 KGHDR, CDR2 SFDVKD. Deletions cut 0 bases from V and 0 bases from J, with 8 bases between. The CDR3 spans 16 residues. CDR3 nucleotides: TGTGCCACCAGTGATTTGTGGACAAGCTCCTACAATGAGCAGTTCTTC. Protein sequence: CATSDLWTSSYNEQFF.

The CDR3 nucleotides are TGTGCCAGCAACCCCCTCTCGGGGTCCAATGAGCAGTTCTTC. Amino acids: CASNPLSGSNEQFF. The chain couples TRBV11-2 to TRBJ2-1, with D perhaps TRBD2 (5 bases). CDR3 length: 14 residues. The germline gives CDR1 SGHAT, CDR2 FQNNGV. V was cut by 7 bases and J by 6 bases, with 16 bases left in between.

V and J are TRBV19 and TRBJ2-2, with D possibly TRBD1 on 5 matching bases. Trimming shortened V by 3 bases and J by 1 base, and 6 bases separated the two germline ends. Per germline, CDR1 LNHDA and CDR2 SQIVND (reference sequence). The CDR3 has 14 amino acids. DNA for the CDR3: TGTGCCAGTAGTATTACAGGGAACACCGGGGAGCTGTTTTTT. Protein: CASSITGNTGELFF.

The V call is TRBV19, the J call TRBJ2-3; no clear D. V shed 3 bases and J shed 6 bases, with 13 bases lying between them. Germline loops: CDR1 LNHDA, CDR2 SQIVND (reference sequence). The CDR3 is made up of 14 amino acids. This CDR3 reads CASSIQIVTDTQYF. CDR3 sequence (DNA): TGTGCCAGTAGTATTCAGATCGTAACGGATACGCAGTATTTT.